This is a list of T cell receptor beta chains from one sample in a study of cytomegalovirus exposure and HLA in healthy donors. The data were produced by immunoSEQ multiplex PCR, yet TCRdb's version contains in-frame clones alone and is incomplete. The data hold about 120,000 clones, with around three quarters observed a single time. Sequenced input: PBMCs. Every receptor here comes from a male donor in good health and CMV-seronegative. The CDR3 runs from the conserved cysteine through the conserved F or W. The D gene is left open where the match is weak. Rows may omit the clone size; those that give it use once, few, many or a size class.

NA,NA,TRBJ1-5,TRBV28,CASSSDRVRNQPQHF,TGTGCCAGCAGCTCCGACAGAGTACGCAATCAGCCCCAGCATTTT
NA,TRBD1,TRBJ2-3,TRBV7-9,CASSFRQGGPTDTQYF,TGTGCCAGCAGCTTCAGACAGGGTGGGCCCACAGATACGCAGTATTTT
NA,NA,TRBJ2-1,TRBV5-4,CASSPKYNEQFF,TGTGCCAGCAGTCCAAAATACAATGAGCAGTTCTTC
NA,TRBD1,TRBJ2-7,TRBV29-1,CSVETTGTGDPVRREQYF,TGCAGCGTTGAGACCACCGGGACAGGGGATCCCGTCCGGAGGGAGCAGTACTTC
few,TRBD1,TRBJ1-1,TRBV6-4,CASSRDGTGAEAFF,TGTGCCAGCAGTAGAGACGGGACAGGGGCTGAAGCTTTCTTT
once,TRBD1,TRBJ2-5,TRBV7-8,CASLLERGRPRGTQYF,TGTGCCAGCCTTCTGGAAAGGGGGCGTCCCCGGGGGACCCAGTACTTC
NA,NA,TRBJ1-1,TRBV10-3,CAITWEAGTEAFF,TGTGCCATCACATGGGAGGCAGGCACTGAAGCTTTCTTT
NA,NA,TRBJ2-6,TRBV6-5,CASRYQGYGANVLTF,TGTGCCAGCAGATATCAGGGATATGGGGCCAACGTCCTGACTTTC
once,NA,TRBJ2-7,TRBV6-1,CASSVSPEGAYEQYF,TGTGCCAGCAGTGTTTCCCCGGAGGGAGCTTACGAGCAGTACTTC
NA,TRBD2,TRBJ2-1,TRBV7-9,CASSSERTSDWTIEQFF,TGTGCCAGCAGCTCGGAGCGGACTAGCGACTGGACTATTGAGCAGTTCTTC
NA,TRBD2,TRBJ2-7,TRBV10-1,CASSGLAFYEQYF,TGCGCCAGCAGTGGACTAGCGTTCTACGAGCAGTACTTC
NA,TRBD2,TRBJ2-1,TRBV5-4,CASSRGRAGGPNEQFF,TGTGCCAGCAGCCGAGGGAGAGCGGGGGGGCCCAATGAGCAGTTCTTC
NA,NA,TRBJ1-1,TRBV5-1,CASSSGGGGRGTEAFF,TGCGCCAGCAGCTCCGGTGGGGGGGGGCGAGGGACTGAAGCTTTCTTT
NA,NA,TRBJ1-1,TRBV9,CASSPRRLTEAFF,TGTGCCAGCAGCCCCCGCAGGTTGACTGAAGCTTTCTTT
NA,TRBD2,TRBJ2-1,TRBV19,CASSIVGTSGNEQFF,TGTGCCAGTAGTATAGTGGGGACTAGCGGTAATGAGCAGTTCTTC
NA,NA,TRBJ1-3,TRBV9,CASSVDNRDSGNTIYF,TGTGCCAGCAGCGTAGATAACAGGGACTCTGGAAACACCATATATTTT
once,TRBD1,TRBJ1-1,TRBV5-1,CASSLDTGGGFGAFF,TGCGCCAGCAGCTTGGACACAGGGGGAGGGTTTGGAGCTTTCTTT
NA,NA,TRBJ2-5,TRBV7-9,CASSLARGWETQYF,TGTGCCAGCAGCTTAGCTCGGGGTTGGGAGACCCAGTACTTC
NA,NA,TRBJ1-1,TRBV7-9,CASSRTGIPTPTEAFF,TGTGCCAGCAGCCGTACAGGGATCCCCACTCCCACTGAAGCTTTCTTT
few,NA,TRBJ2-5,TRBV4-2,CASSQRGRTEETQYF,TGTGCCAGCAGCCAAAGAGGGCGGACGGAAGAGACCCAGTACTTC
NA,NA,TRBJ1-6,TRBV6-6,CASKFEQGSPLHF,TGTGCCAGCAAATTCGAACAGGGATCACCCCTCCACTTT